This T cell receptor (beta chain) was found in a study of a mutant IDH1 vaccine in newly diagnosed glioma. Described time point: week 47, end of study. Alongside topical imiquimod, each dose of vaccine comprised 300 ug of mutant IDH1 20-mer peptide. V lost 6 bases, J lost 4 bases, and 12 bases lay in between. This CDR3 has 13 residues. In germline, CDR1 is SGHTA, CDR2 FQGNSA. Method: immunoSEQ multiplex PCR; TCRdb's copy keeps in-frame clones and lacks some. The sample lists over 75,000 clones; 70% to 90% were seen once. As for this clone: Antigen unknown.

The TCR was taken from a man aged 40-55 years with glioma. Sequences were derived from PBMCs, sampled from a glioma patient whose treatment included an IDH1 peptide vaccine. The chain links TRBV7-2 to TRBJ1-2; D is perhaps TRBD1 (5 bases). The CDR3 loop reads CASSFRQSYGYTF. CDR3 DNA: TGTGCCAGCAGTTTTAGACAGAGCTATGGCTACACCTTC.